This entry lists 2 T cell receptor beta chains sequenced from one sample in a study of molecular identifiers for immune sequencing clone quantification. TCRdb recomputed calls from the PCR reads with MiXCR, one row per CDR3 protein. Of over 600,000 distinct CDR3 sequences in the sample, 15% to 20% are singletons; the top ten hold roughly 0.83%. The sequenced material came from naive CD8+ T cells from blood, with Jurkat cell RNA spiked in. Regarding subset: FACS-sorted CD8+CD4-CCR7+CD45RA+ naive T cells. The source of these receptors is a human donor in good health. Some libraries in this study had Jurkat cell RNA spiked in.

In the case of this clonotype: At one end, the junction sequence differs from germline, possibly due to a read error. This chain links TRBV4-2 with TRBJ2-1, with a possible D match to TRBD2 (5 bases). This CDR3 comprises 15 residues. CDR1 is LGHNA, CDR2 YNFKEQ, per germline. CDR3 coding DNA: TGTGCCAGCGGCCAATCTAGCCTACCCTACAATGAGCAGTTCTTC. Its protein is CASGQSSLPYNEQFF.

J is TRBJ2-1 and V is TRBV2; 12 bases match TRBD1. The trim removed 6 bases at V and 8 bases at J, leaving 11 bases unmatched. Per germline, CDR1 SNHLY and CDR2 FYNNEI. The CDR3 totals 16 residues. The CDR3 reads CASSPKPGQGADEQFF. The CDR3, as DNA: TGTGCCAGCAGCCCAAAACCGGGACAGGGGGCGGATGAGCAGTTCTTC.